This T cell receptor beta chain appears in the sequencing data of a study of OX40 agonist ivuxolimab in advanced cancers. Notes on the study in general: Among expanded peripheral T cells, antigen specificity went undetermined.

A remark on this clone: As yet, its antigen is unknown.

Only in-frame clones appear in the TCRdb table, and some are missing; sequencing was by immunoSEQ multiplex PCR. The profile shows about 45,000 clones, roughly 88% of them singletons. The sequence was obtained from an adult with an advanced solid tumor such as melanoma, head and neck, liver or kidney cancer. Sequenced material: CD4+ or CD8+ T cells sorted from blood, taken in a trial of the OX40 agonist ivuxolimab.

This chain's CDR3 is CASVTLDRGIETQYF. DNA for the CDR3: TGTGCCAGCGTTACTCTGGACAGGGGAATCGAGACCCAGTACTTC. The rearrangement uses TRBV6-1 and TRBJ2-5; 9 bases map to TRBD1. Germline V gene sequence: CDR1 MNHNS, CDR2 SASEGT. The CDR3 length is 15 residues. The V gene end was trimmed by 8 bases and the J gene end by 5 bases; junction bases not matched to a gene: 12.